This T cell receptor (beta chain) is drawn from a study of cytotoxic CD8 clonotypes in ibrutinib-treated CLL. Genomic DNA in a quantity of around 2 micrograms was derived from cryopreserved PBMCs for TCR beta libraries. Only a few counts were recorded for this clone. TCRdb's table, derived via immunoSEQ multiplex PCR, lists solely in-frame clones and lacks some. Of 75,000 to 90,000 clones listed, approximately 87% are singletons. Germline CDR1 is KGHSH and CDR2 is LQKENI. The CDR3 is 15 amino acids. The ends lost 2 bases at V and 9 bases at J; junction bases unmatched: 8. The clonotype comes from a human donor with chronic lymphocytic leukemia. The material sequenced was PBMCs, taken after 24 months of ibrutinib treatment. The rearrangement uses TRBV18 and TRBJ2-1; 9 bases fit TRBD2. DNA for the CDR3: TGTGCCAGCTCACCAGGGGTAGCGGGAGTGGGTGAGCAGTTCTTC. Translation: CASSPGVAGVGEQFF. Full variable domain (outside the CDR3, taken from reference TRBV18 and TRBJ2-1): NAGVMQNPRHLVRRRGQEARLRCSPMKGHSHVYWYRQLPEEGLKFMVYLQKENIIDESGMPKERFSAEFPKEGPSILRIQQVVRGDSAAYFCASSPGVAGVGEQFFGPGTRLTVL.